What follows is one TCR beta chain and its context. Antigen: not known. These data are taken from a study of cytomegalovirus exposure and HLA in healthy donors. All donors participated as healthy donors of bone marrow. The V and J ends lost 8 bases and 4 bases, in that order; junction bases with no gene match: 12. CDR1 is MDHEN and CDR2 is SYDVKM in the germline V gene. CDR3 length: 15 residues. The PCR used 60 Vbeta and 13 Jbeta primers. The assay was immunoSEQ multiplex PCR, and TCRdb's table has in-frame clones only and misses some. The table has about 130,000 clones, over 70% seen once. Study-level points and caveats: A later analysis associated some 16,000 TCR beta sequences with HLA alleles at a 0.05 false discovery rate. The investigators catalogued under 200 TCR beta chains as cytomegalovirus-associated. Most TCR sequences proved rare, with some public TCRs found in many donors.

This sequence was found in a woman in her sixties or seventies in good health and CMV-seropositive. This chain connects TRBV28 to TRBJ1-2, with 8 positions matching TRBD1. Sample: PBMCs. The CDR3, as DNA: TGTGCCAGCCTAACTCTCGGGGACAGGTTCTATGGCTACACCTTC. It specifies CASLTLGDRFYGYTF.